These T cell receptor beta chains were read from a single sample in a study of T cell changes during pregnancy in multiple sclerosis. Here immunoSEQ multiplex PCR was the method, and the copy in TCRdb shows in-frame clones only, minus some. The table lists tens of thousands of clones, around 90% of them singletons. The sample was CD4+ T cells from peripheral blood mononuclear cells, taken in the first trimester of pregnancy. These receptor sequences come from a female donor in good health, enrolled as a control in a pregnancy study. Both conserved end residues are part of each CDR3. A D gene is named only where the DNA matches it firmly. Size values are once, few and many counts, or a class for expanded clones, and some rows have none.

TRBV4-2	.	TRBD1	TRBJ1-6	TGTGCCAGCAGCCTAAGTGGACAGGGAGATAATTCACCCCTCCACTTT	CASSLSGQGDNSPLHF
TRBV4-1	.	.	TRBJ1-1	TGCGCCAGCAGCCAGGTCCCTTGGCAGGGAAGGGGAAACACTGAAGCTTTCTTT	CASSQVPWQGRGNTEAFF
TRBV5-6	.	TRBD1	TRBJ1-2	TGTGCCAGCAGCCCGTGGGACAGGGGAGCGAATGGCTACACCTTC	CASSPWDRGANGYTF
TRBV9	.	TRBD2	TRBJ2-3	TGTGCCAGCAGCGTAGATTTTCAGCGGGGGGGTTTCAGCACAGATACGCAGTATTTT	CASSVDFQRGGFSTDTQYF
TRBV7-8	.	.	TRBJ1-2	TGTGCCAGCAGTGGTATTCAGGGGCTGGGCGGCTACACCTTC	CASSGIQGLGGYTF
TRBV19	few	TRBD1	TRBJ2-7	TGTGCCAGTAGTATTAGGGACAGGGCATACGAGCAGTACTTC	CASSIRDRAYEQYF
TRBV27	.	.	TRBJ1-6	TGTGCCAGCAGTGGGTCCGCGCAGGTAAACTCACCCCTCCACTTT	CASSGSAQVNSPLHF
TRBV7-2	.	TRBD1	TRBJ1-2	TGTGCCAGCAGTCCCACAGGGGTAAGGAAGGGCTACACCTTC	CASSPTGVRKGYTF
TRBV4-2	.	.	TRBJ1-5	TGTGCCAGCAGCCAAGATCAGGGCAGAAATCAGCCCCAGCATTTT	CASSQDQGRNQPQHF
TRBV7-2	.	TRBD2	TRBJ2-7	TGTGCCAGCAGCCTAGGGACTAGCTTGGGGGCGCAGCAGTACTTC	CASSLGTSLGAQQYF
TRBV7-2	.	TRBD1	TRBJ1-6	TGTGCCAGCAGCTTACATATCAGGACAGGGGAGAATTCACCCCTCCACTTT	CASSLHIRTGENSPLHF
TRBV7-3	.	.	TRBJ1-2	TGTGCCAGCAGCCCCACAGGGTCCGGAGATGGCTACACCTTC	CASSPTGSGDGYTF
TRBV7-8	.	TRBD2	TRBJ2-3	TGTGCCAGCAGCTTTCAAGCGGGGGGAATGCATACGCAGTATTTT	CASSFQAGGMHTQYF
TRBV30	.	TRBD1	TRBJ1-3	TGTGCCTGGAACCGGGACAGGGGCCGCGAGGGGGTCATATATTTT	CAWNRDRGREGVIYF
TRBV19	.	.	TRBJ1-5	TGTGCCAGTAGTATAGAACCCTGGGCGAGTAGCAATCAGCCCCAGCATTTT	CASSIEPWASSNQPQHF
TRBV10-3	once	.	TRBJ2-7	TGTGCCATCAGCGGGACACCCGGTCTCGAGCAGTACTTC	CAISGTPGLEQYF
TRBV6-5	.	.	TRBJ1-3	TGTGCCAGCAGAGTGTCAGGGGTCGGAAACACCATATATTTT	CASRVSGVGNTIYF
TRBV5-8	few	.	TRBJ2-7	TGTGCCAGCAGCTTGGGAGGGCCCGACTACGAGCAGTACTTC	CASSLGGPDYEQYF
TRBV5-6	.	.	TRBJ1-1	TGTGCCAGCAGCTTCCATCGGAGCCACGGAATGAACACTGAAGCTTTCTTT	CASSFHRSHGMNTEAFF
TRBV11-2	.	.	TRBJ1-2	TGTGCCAGCAGCTTGAACACGATTGGCTACACCTTC	CASSLNTIGYTF
TRBV11-3	.	.	TRBJ2-7	TGTGCCAGCAGCTTAGTATACGGTTCCTACGAGCAGTACTTC	CASSLVYGSYEQYF
TRBV2	few	.	TRBJ1-1	TGTGCCAGCAGTCTACAGGTCTTTGAAGCTTTCTTT	CASSLQVFEAFF
TRBV18	.	.	TRBJ2-2	TGTGCCAGCTCACCCGGCGAGACAGACACCTTCACCGGGGAGCTGTTTTTT	CASSPGETDTFTGELFF
TRBV6-1	.	.	TRBJ2-3	TGTGCCAGCAGTGAAGGGGGCAGCACAGATACGCAGTATTTT	CASSEGGSTDTQYF
TRBV19	.	.	TRBJ2-7	TGTGCCAGTAGTTCCCCCGGGACTCCCTCCTACGAGCAGTACTTC	CASSSPGTPSYEQYF
TRBV2	.	.	TRBJ1-2	TGTGCCAGCGAGGCCGGCACTAAGGGCTACACCTTC	CASEAGTKGYTF
TRBV29-1	.	.	TRBJ2-7	TGCAGCGTCGCCTATGCGGACAATGTTGGGCAGTACTTC	CSVAYADNVGQYF
TRBV7-2	.	.	TRBJ2-5	TGTGCCAGCAGTTCCCTCGGAGGGCTTGAGACCCAGTACTTC	CASSSLGGLETQYF
TRBV9	.	TRBD1	TRBJ1-4	TGTGCCAGCAGCGTAGACCAGGGGGCGACTAATGAAAAACTGTTTTTT	CASSVDQGATNEKLFF